The rows below give T cell receptor beta chains drawn from one sample of a study of identical twins. TCRdb reprocessed the 5' RACE reads with MiXCR, giving one entry per CDR3 protein. In the table there are 350,000 to 450,000 distinct CDR3 sequences, approximately 17% of which are singletons. The sequenced material came from naive T cells sorted from blood. These receptors were collected from a man aged 45-65 years in good health. CDR3s include the opening cysteine and the closing phenylalanine or tryptophan. D genes are given only for firm matches. Expanded clones get a size class; other rows say once, few or many, or leave the size out.

>.|.|TRBV7-8|TRBJ2-5
TGTGCCAGCAGCTTAGCCCGACTGGGTGGGGAGACCCAGTACTTC
CASSLARLGGETQYF
>TRBD2|many|TRBV6-8|TRBJ2-5
TGTGCCGTTAGCCGGGAGGGTTCTCCAGAGACCCAGTACTTC
CAVSREGSPETQYF
>.|many|TRBV27|TRBJ2-6
TGTGCCTCCTGCACCAACTCTGGGGCCAACGTCCTGACTTTC
CASCTNSGANVLTF
>TRBD1|few|TRBV10-2|TRBJ2-5
TGCGCCAGCAGGGATGGACAGGGGGCCAGAGAGACCCAGTACTTC
CASRDGQGARETQYF
>TRBD2|.|TRBV20-1|TRBJ2-1
TGCAGTGCTAGACCTAGCGGGAGGACATTCAATGAGCAGTTCTTC
CSARPSGRTFNEQFF
>.|many|TRBV27|TRBJ2-7
TGTGCCAGCAGTTTATGGGGGGCGGACGAGCAGTACTTC
CASSLWGADEQYF
>.|few|TRBV29-1|TRBJ2-7
TGCAGCGCCCAACGGGGGACGAACTACGAGCAGTACTTC
CSAQRGTNYEQYF
>TRBD1|.|TRBV15|TRBJ1-1
TGTGCCACCAGCGGCCACAGGGGGAACACTGAAGCTTTCTTT
CATSGHRGNTEAFF
>TRBD1|few|TRBV15|TRBJ1-5
TGTGCCACCAGTACAACAGGGGGCAATCAGCCCCAGCATTTT
CATSTTGGNQPQHF
>.|many|TRBV7-3|TRBJ1-1
TGTGCCAGCAGCTTCCACAGGGAAACTGAAGCTTTCTTT
CASSFHRETEAFF
>TRBD1|few|TRBV5-6|TRBJ2-3
TGTGCCAGCAGCTTTTATATGGACAGGGCCCGCACAGATACGCAGTATTTT
CASSFYMDRARTDTQYF
>.|many|TRBV5-1|TRBJ2-2
TGCGCCAGCAGAATAGGGGGACCCGGGGAGCTGTTTTTT
CASRIGGPGELFF
>TRBD1|few|TRBV5-4|TRBJ2-5
TGTGCCAGCAGCCCCCGGCAGGGGGTTCAAGAGACCCAGTACTTC
CASSPRQGVQETQYF
>TRBD2|few|TRBV2|TRBJ2-1
TGTGCCGACCGGGACTATAACAATGAGCAGTTCTTC
CADRDYNNEQFF
>.|.|TRBV6-4|TRBJ2-2
TGTGCCAGCAGCGCGAACGCCGGGGAGCTGTTTTTT
CASSANAGELFF
>.|many|TRBV20-1|TRBJ2-3
TGCAGTGCTTTGGACGTAAGGTGGGGTAGCACAGATACGCAGTATTTT
CSALDVRWGSTDTQYF
>.|.|TRBV15|TRBJ2-7
TGTGCCACCAGCAGGTCAGCCACCCCCTACGAGCAGTACTTC
CATSRSATPYEQYF
>.|.|TRBV20-1|TRBJ1-4
TGCAGTGCTAGCCCCCCGCAGGCGATGGGTGAAAAACTGTTTTTT
CSASPPQAMGEKLFF
>TRBD2|.|TRBV29-1|TRBJ2-1
TGCAGCGTTGGAAGTAGCGGGACATACAATGAGCAGTTCTTC
CSVGSSGTYNEQFF
>.|few|TRBV7-3|TRBJ2-5
TGTGCCAGCAGCGCCTCGGGACAACCACAAGAGACCCAGTACTTC
CASSASGQPQETQYF
>.|.|TRBV2|TRBJ2-1
TGTGCCAGCAGTGACTTTAGCGTTTACAATGAGCAGTTCTTC
CASSDFSVYNEQFF
>.|.|TRBV18|TRBJ2-3
TGTGCCAGCTCACCACGGAGTCTGAGCACAGATACGCAGTATTTT
CASSPRSLSTDTQYF
>.|.|TRBV12-3/TRBV12-4|TRBJ1-2
TGTGCCAGCAGTTTTAACAGGGTTTACTATGGCTACACCTTC
CASSFNRVYYGYTF
>TRBD1|few|TRBV6-2/TRBV6-3|TRBJ2-7
TGTGCCAGCACTAACCGGGACAGGTTCACCTACGAGCAGTACTTC
CASTNRDRFTYEQYF
>.|few|TRBV29-1|TRBJ2-1
TGCAGCGTTGAAGAACTAGGGAATGAGCAGTTCTTC
CSVEELGNEQFF
>TRBD1|few|TRBV5-1|TRBJ1-1
TGCGCCAGCAGCTTGTCTCACAGGGGAAACACTGAAGCTTTCTTT
CASSLSHRGNTEAFF
>TRBD1|many|TRBV5-1|TRBJ2-7
TGCGCCAGCAGCTCGGAGACAGGGTGGACAGGCGAGCAGTACTTC
CASSSETGWTGEQYF
>.|.|TRBV5-4|TRBJ2-3
TGTGCCAGCCAGGGCCTAACGCGGGATACGCAGTATTTT
CASQGLTRDTQYF
>.|few|TRBV30|TRBJ2-3
TGTGCCTGGAGTCACGGGCGGGAGCAGTATTTT
CAWSHGREQYF
>.|many|TRBV14|TRBJ1-4
TGTGCCAGCAGCCCCGGAGGTGACGAAAAACTGTTTTTT
CASSPGGDEKLFF
>.|many|TRBV6-5|TRBJ2-7
TGTGCCAGCAGTTACTGTGTACCCGGGGCCGGGGATTGCGAGCAGTACTTC
CASSYCVPGAGDCEQYF
>TRBD2|.|TRBV7-9|TRBJ2-3
TGTGCCAGCAGCTTAGGTGCAGCGGGAGGGTATGATACGCAGTATTTT
CASSLGAAGGYDTQYF
>TRBD1|many|TRBV29-1|TRBJ1-4
TGCAGCGCCGGGACAGGATTACTATCAAATAATGAAAAACTGTTTTTT
CSAGTGLLSNNEKLFF
>TRBD2|few|TRBV6-2/TRBV6-3|TRBJ2-7
TGTGCCAGCAGTCAAGGACTAGCGGGGGTAGACGAGCAGTACTTC
CASSQGLAGVDEQYF
>.|few|TRBV5-5|TRBJ1-2
TGTGCCAGCAGCTCACAGGGTATTGGCTATGGCTACACCTTC
CASSSQGIGYGYTF
>TRBD1|many|TRBV10-3|TRBJ2-2
TGTGCCATCAGTGAGTCTGGGGACAGGAGACCGTCCACCGGGGAGCTGTTTTTT
CAISESGDRRPSTGELFF
>.|.|TRBV20-1|TRBJ2-5
TGCAGTGCTAGTCGGGACTTCGAAACCAAGACCCAGTACTTC
CSASRDFETKTQYF
>TRBD2|many|TRBV27|TRBJ2-5
TGTGCCAGCAGTTCGACCCCCCGCGGGGGGCGGGAGACCCAGTACTTC
CASSSTPRGGRETQYF